Below are 20 T cell receptor beta chains sequenced from a single sample in a study of graft-versus-host responses after intestinal transplantation (dated by TCRdb to the early 2020s). Libraries were constructed by the immunoSEQ multiplex PCR assay. The table was pulled from immuneACCESS by TCRdb, which kept in-frame rearrangements only. Such tables lose some clones; where checked, under half of the loss comes from unresolved V genes, and the rest has no known cause. For this sample the table gives around 40,000 clones, of which 80% to 85% were detected only once. Under 4% of the sample lies in the top ten. This sample comprised PBMCs, obtained 1,000 to 1,200 days after transplant. These receptors were taken from a human patient who received an intestinal transplant, so some T cells may come from the graft donor.

The chain combines TRBV28 with TRBJ2-2; TRBD1 matches at 7 bases. J was trimmed by 1 base and V by 11 bases; bases with no gene match: 10. This CDR3 region has 15 residues. From germline, CDR1 is MDHEN and CDR2 SYDVKM. The CDR3: CAVQAGGMNTGELFF. As DNA, the CDR3 is TGTGCCGTGCAGGCAGGGGGTATGAACACCGGGGAGCTGTTTTTT.

This clone was observed a few times. The chain is built from TRBV6-4 and TRBJ2-3; D might be TRBD2 (6 bases). V was pared by 2 bases and J by 0 bases, with 6 bases between. This CDR3 is 14 amino acids long. Germline loops: CDR1 MRHNA, CDR2 SNTAGT. DNA for the CDR3: TGTGCCAGCAGTGACGGGACTAGCACAGATACGCAGTATTTT. Amino acid sequence: CASSDGTSTDTQYF.

The chain employs TRBV10-3 and TRBJ2-1; D might be TRBD1 or TRBD2, each matching 5 bases. CDR3 size: 15 residues. Trimming took 2 bases from V and 2 from J, leaving 10 bases between them. Germline lookup yields CDR1 ENHRY and CDR2 SYGVKD. Here the CDR3 reads CAISESGDPYNEQFF. The CDR3 region has the DNA TGTGCCATCAGTGAGAGTGGGGACCCCTACAATGAGCAGTTCTTC.

The genes are TRBV7-3 and TRBJ2-7; tentatively, D is TRBD2 (6 bases). The CDR3 spans 14 residues. From germline, CDR1 is SGHTA and CDR2 FQGTGA. Trimming took 2 bases from V and 6 from J, leaving 14 bases between them. CDR3 loop: CASSLGGDGSEQYF. CDR3 nucleotide sequence: TGTGCCAGCAGCTTAGGAGGGGACGGAAGCGAGCAGTACTTC. The full variable domain, completed using reference TRBV7-3 and TRBJ2-7, is GAGVSQTPSNKVTEKGKYVELRCDPISGHTALYWYRQSLGQGPEFLIYFQGTGAADDSGLPNDRFFAVRPEGSVSTLKIQRTERGDSAVYLCASSLGGDGSEQYFGPGTRLTVT.

The J gene is TRBJ2-7, the V gene TRBV27, with TRBD2 matching over 8 bases. The V segment lost 5 bases and the J segment 3 bases; nucleotides outside the gene matches: 12. The germline V gene has CDR1 MNHEY and CDR2 SMNVEV (reference sequence). The CDR3 runs to 16 residues. This CDR3 reads CASSPSGRDSLYEQYF. The CDR3 DNA follows: TGTGCCAGCAGTCCCTCCGGGAGGGACTCGCTCTACGAGCAGTACTTC.

This clone is a singleton in its sample. The chain carries TRBV7-9 and TRBJ2-6, with D perhaps matching TRBD2 (5 bases). Germline assignment: CDR1 SEHNR and CDR2 FQNEAQ (reference sequence). The CDR3 loop spans 17 amino acids. V dropped 8 bases and J dropped 0 bases, with 17 bases sitting between them. The CDR3 spells CASSLGRTVSGANVLTF. Written as DNA, the CDR3 is TGTGCCAGCTCGTTGGGCAGGACTGTCTCTGGGGCCAACGTCCTGACTTTC.

This clone was recorded once. The chain employs TRBV5-1 and TRBJ2-5; D is tentatively TRBD1 or TRBD2 (6 bases each). Germline CDR1 is SGHRS and CDR2 is YFSETQ. Trimming took 7 bases from V and 4 from J, leaving 14 bases between them. This CDR3 has 13 amino acids. The CDR3 spells CASGPGARETQYF. The DNA for the CDR3 is TGCGCCAGCGGTCCGGGGGCGAGAGAGACCCAGTACTTC. The variable domain in full, with the rest retrieved from reference TRBV5-1 and TRBJ2-5, is KAGVTQTPRYLIKTRGQQVTLSCSPISGHRSVSWYQQTPGQGLQFLFEYFSETQRNKGNFPGRFSGRQFSNSRSEMNVSTLELGDSALYLCASGPGARETQYFGPGTRLLVL.

This clone was recorded a few times. V and J are TRBV2 and TRBJ1-1; D not resolved. This CDR3 region has 13 residues. Trimming stripped 6 bases from V and 1 base from J, with 9 bases between. Germline-derived CDR1 and CDR2 are SNHLY and FYNNEI. Written as DNA, the CDR3 is TGTGCCAGCAGCGAGACACCGAACACTGAAGCTTTCTTT. Translated: CASSETPNTEAFF. Full variable domain (remainder filled in from reference TRBV2 and TRBJ1-1): EPEVTQTPSHQVTQMGQEVILRCVPISNHLYFYWYRQILGQKVEFLVSFYNNEISEKSEIFDDQFSVERPDGSNFTLKIRSTKLEDSAMYFCASSETPNTEAFFGQGTRLTVV.

The gene calls are TRBV29-1 and TRBJ2-5, with a weak D call TRBD2 (5 bases). Germline loops: CDR1 SQVTM, CDR2 ANQGSEA. This CDR3 has 11 amino acids. Trimming cost V 4 bases and J 2 bases, with 5 bases left between them. DNA for the CDR3: TGCAGCGTTGGGGAGCAAGAGACCCAGTACTTC. Its protein is CSVGEQETQYF.

The chain has TRBV28 and TRBJ2-7; 11 nucleotides align to TRBD2. The ends lost 6 bases at V and 3 bases at J; junction bases unmatched: 4. Germline V CDR1 and CDR2: MDHEN, SYDVKM. The CDR3 runs to 14 residues. The DNA for the CDR3 is TGTGCCAGCAGACCGGGACTAGCGGTCTACGAGCAGTACTTC. It yields the protein CASRPGLAVYEQYF.

The CDR3: CARGGQGRNQPQHF. The CDR3 DNA reads TGTGCCAGGGGGGGACAGGGGAGGAATCAGCCCCAGCATTTT. The J gene is TRBJ1-5, the V gene TRBV2, with TRBD1 matching 10 bases. The J segment lost 4 bases and the V segment lost 9 bases, leaving 6 bases of the junction unmatched. The CDR3 runs to 14 residues. Germline values: CDR1 SNHLY, CDR2 FYNNEI.

V and J are TRBV29-1 and TRBJ1-1; 7 positions match TRBD1. V was pared by 7 bases and J by 0 bases, with 5 bases of the junction left unmatched. The CDR3 loop spans 13 amino acids. Germline values: CDR1 SQVTM, CDR2 ANQGSEA. The CDR3 coding sequence is TGCAGCGCCTCGGACAGGTTGAACACTGAAGCTTTCTTT. Its translation is CSASDRLNTEAFF. The whole variable domain, filled in from reference TRBV29-1 and TRBJ1-1, reads SAVISQKPSRDICQRGTSLTIQCQVDSQVTMMFWYRQQPGQSLTLIATANQGSEATYESGFVIDKFPISRPNLTFSTLTVSNMSPEDSSIYLCSASDRLNTEAFFGQGTRLTVV.

J is TRBJ2-1 and V is TRBV5-4, with 8 bases identical to TRBD2. The CDR3 runs to 15 residues. V dropped 3 bases and J dropped 2; count of bases not matched to a gene: 4. Germline assignment: CDR1 SGHNT and CDR2 YYREEE (reference sequence). The CDR3 spells CASSSGLAAYNEQFF. In DNA, the CDR3 is TGTGCCAGCAGCTCCGGACTAGCAGCCTACAATGAGCAGTTCTTC.

The V and J genes are TRBV6-6 and TRBJ2-3, with no clear D. Per germline, CDR1 MNHNY and CDR2 SVGAGI (reference sequence). Deletions cut 5 bases from V and 0 bases from J, with 9 bases between. There are 14 residues in the CDR3. CDR3 sequence: CASSLLGSTDTQYF. CDR3 sequence (DNA): TGTGCCAGCAGTCTCCTCGGTAGCACAGATACGCAGTATTTT.

The chain joins TRBV30 to TRBJ2-5; no clear D. This CDR3 spans 16 amino acids. Trimming stripped 4 bases from V and 0 bases from J, with 18 bases between. Germline loops: CDR1 GTSNPN, CDR2 SVGIG (reference sequence). The CDR3 protein is CAWTAVHLWYQETQYF. Here the CDR3 DNA reads TGTGCCTGGACTGCTGTACACTTATGGTACCAAGAGACCCAGTACTTC.

The CDR3 nucleotides are TGTGCCAGCAGCGTGGACCGCTCAACTAATGAAAAACTGTTTTTT. Translated: CASSVDRSTNEKLFF. The chain joins TRBV5-4 to TRBJ1-4; D not resolved. V lost 4 bases and J lost 0, with 10 bases in between. This CDR3 is 15 amino acids long. Germline loops: CDR1 SGHNT, CDR2 YYREEE (reference sequence).

This clone showed up just a few times. J is TRBJ2-2 and V is TRBV7-8, with D unclear. V lost 6 bases to trimming and J lost 0 bases, with 17 bases between them. This CDR3 region has 17 residues. From germline, CDR1 is SGHVS and CDR2 FQNEAQ. This CDR3 is CASSPSRGLANTGELFF. As DNA, the CDR3 is TGTGCCAGCAGTCCTAGTAGAGGCCTAGCGAACACCGGGGAGCTGTTTTTT. The full variable domain, its missing parts supplied by reference TRBV7-8 and TRBJ2-2, is GAGVSQSPRYKVAKRGQDVALRCDPISGHVSLFWYQQALGQGPEFLTYFQNEAQLDKSGLPSDRFFAERPEGSVSTLKIQRTQQEDSAVYLCASSPSRGLANTGELFFGEGSRLTVL.

The V gene is TRBV7-2, the J gene TRBJ1-2, with D maybe TRBD1 (6 bases). Germline loops: CDR1 SGHTA, CDR2 FQGNSA. V lost 3 bases and J lost 7, with 12 bases in between. The CDR3 consists of 13 residues. CDR3 in DNA: TGTGCCAGCAGCTTTACAGGGCGGGTTGGCTACACCTTC. Translating it yields CASSFTGRVGYTF.

The chain employs TRBV18 and TRBJ1-6; the D gene is possibly TRBD1 (5 bases). The CDR3 loop spans 14 amino acids. Germline lookup yields CDR1 KGHSH and CDR2 LQKENI. Trimming pared 1 base from V and 8 bases from J, leaving 9 bases between. CDR3 coding DNA: TGTGCCAGCTCACCACAGGGCAGGGATTCACCCCTCCACTTT. It translates to CASSPQGRDSPLHF.

The chain combines TRBV7-6 with TRBJ2-1, with TRBD2 matching over 7 bases. CDR3 length equals 17 residues. Germline V gene data show CDR1 as SGHVS and CDR2 as FNYEAQ. V was pared by 7 bases and J by 3 bases, with 15 bases of the junction left unmatched. The CDR3 loop reads CASTQYGAGESYNEQFF. The CDR3 DNA reads as TGTGCCAGCACCCAATATGGGGCGGGAGAAAGCTACAATGAGCAGTTCTTC.